Following are 27 T cell receptor beta chains from one sample sequenced in a study of T cell responses to AZD1222 COVID-19 vaccine. Measured with immunoSEQ multiplex PCR; TCRdb has only the in-frame clones, and not every one. Of approximately 70,000 clones listed, 88% are singletons. Sequenced here: peripheral blood, sampled 28 days after the second dose of the MenACWY control vaccine. The source is an adult who received the MenACWY meningococcal vaccine as a control.

For this clone: The junction departs from germline at one end; a sequencing error may be responsible. The CDR3 nucleotides are TGTGCCAGCTCCCCACCCTATGCCGAAAAACTGTTTTTT. It specifies CASSPPYAEKLFF. The genes are TRBV18 and TRBJ1-4; D call uncertain. Germline V gene lookup returns CDR1 KGHSH and CDR2 LQKENI. The CDR3 has 13 amino acids.

By proportion, this clone is large. This chain connects TRBV5-1 to TRBJ1-2; D gene ambiguous. The CDR3 is 17 amino acids. V gave up 3 bases and J gave up 3 bases, with 21 bases separating them. CDR1 and CDR2 from the germline V gene are SGHRS and YFSETQ. The CDR3: CASSSAIGSGVYYGYTF. For the CDR3, the DNA is TGCGCCAGCAGCTCGGCGATAGGCAGCGGGGTTTACTATGGCTACACCTTC.

The gene calls are TRBV28 and TRBJ1-1; 7 bases fit TRBD1. After removal of 4 bases from V and 1 base from J, the junction contained 3 bases not matched to a gene. Germline CDR1 reads MDHEN; CDR2 reads SYDVKM. The CDR3 has 14 amino acids. This chain's CDR3 is CASSSQGGNTEAFF. CDR3 sequence (DNA): TGTGCCAGCAGTTCGCAGGGGGGGAACACTGAAGCTTTCTTT. Full variable domain (missing parts from reference TRBV28 and TRBJ1-1): DVKVTQSSRYLVKRTGEKVFLECVQDMDHENMFWYRQDPGLGLRLIYFSYDVKMKEKGDIPEGYSVSREKKERFSLILESASTNQTSMYLCASSSQGGNTEAFFGQGTRLTVV.

CDR3 amino acids: CASSYSRGRGSPLHF. The CDR3 DNA follows: TGTGCCAGCAGTTACTCGCGGGGGAGGGGTTCACCCCTCCACTTT. The V call is TRBV6-5, the J call TRBJ1-6; D is possibly TRBD1 (5 bases). In germline, CDR1 is MNHEY, CDR2 SVGAGI. There are 15 residues in the CDR3. The V gene lost 0 bases and the J gene lost 9 bases, with 12 bases spanning the gap.

The chain employs TRBV12-5 and TRBJ1-3, with 9 nucleotides matching TRBD1. Germline loops: CDR1 LGHNT, CDR2 FRNRAP. Losses at the gene ends were 3 bases for V and 4 bases for J; bases not matched to a gene: 4. This CDR3 is 15 amino acids long. In DNA, the CDR3 is TGTGCTAGTGGTTTCGACGGACAGGGGGGAAACACCATATATTTT. It encodes CASGFDGQGGNTIYF.

V is TRBV21-1 and J is TRBJ1-1. TRBV21-1 is a pseudogene. The CDR3 totals 13 residues. CDR3 region: CASGQTVNTEAFF. The CDR3 coding sequence is TGTGCCAGCGGTCAGACCGTGAACACTGAAGCTTTCTTT.

This clone was observed once. The chain joins TRBV3-1 (or the pseudogene TRBV3-2) to TRBJ1-6; 7 bases agree with TRBD1. The length of the CDR3 is 17 residues. Trimming removed 4 bases from V and 0 bases from J; junction bases left unmatched: 6. Germline values: CDR1 LGHDT, CDR2 YNNKEL (reference sequence). In nucleotides, the CDR3 is TGTGCCAGCAGCCTGGGGACAGTCAGCTCCTATAATTCACCCCTCCACTTT. It specifies CASSLGTVSSYNSPLHF.

This chain uses TRBV6-5 with TRBJ1-3, with D unresolved. Trimming took 2 bases from V and 0 from J, leaving 5 bases between them. The CDR3 is made up of 14 amino acids. Germline V lookup: CDR1 MNHEY, CDR2 SVGAGI. The DNA of the CDR3 is TGTGCCAGCAGTTACGAGAACTCTGGAAACACCATATATTTT. The encoded protein is CASSYENSGNTIYF.

CDR3 in DNA: TGTGCCAGCAGGTCGAACACCGAGTCCCAGCATTTT. Its protein is CASRSNTESQHF. The rearrangement joins TRBV12-3 or TRBV12-4 to TRBJ1-5; D gene unclear. The CDR3 is 12 amino acids. The V end lost 6 bases, the J end lost 11 bases, and 14 bases lay between the germline ends.

As to this clone: This specimen includes other DNA sequences encoding the same CDR3. The CDR3 nucleotides are TGTGCCAGCAGCGTAGGGTCAGGGACCTACGAGCAGTACTTC. Translating it yields CASSVGSGTYEQYF. The chain joins TRBV9 to TRBJ2-7; TRBD1 might be the D (5 bases). The CDR3 length is 14 residues. Germline-derived CDR1 and CDR2 are SGDLS and YYNGEE. Trimming shortened V by 0 bases and J by 2 bases, and 9 bases separated the two germline ends.

This chain joins TRBV7-3 and TRBJ2-2; the match to TRBD2 covers 12 bases. The CDR3 consists of 16 residues. After removal of 5 bases from V and 4 bases from J, the junction contained 5 bases not matched to a gene. Germline V gene lookup returns CDR1 SGHTA and CDR2 FQGTGA. The CDR3 DNA reads TGTGCCAGCAGCCTACAACTAGCGGGGGGCACCGGGGAGCTGTTTTTT. Translated, it gives CASSLQLAGGTGELFF.

The chain links TRBV6-5 to TRBJ1-4; no clear D. V dropped 9 bases and J dropped 7 bases, with 15 bases sitting between them. The CDR3 extends over 13 amino acids. Per germline, CDR1 MNHEY and CDR2 SVGAGI. The CDR3 region has the DNA TGTGCCAGTAACCCCTATAACGGTGAAAAACTGTTTTTT. Protein sequence: CASNPYNGEKLFF.

The chain recombines TRBV2 with TRBJ1-2, with D perhaps TRBD1 (5 bases). Germline CDR1 SNHLY, CDR2 FYNNEI. The CDR3 covers 13 residues. The germline V and J ends were trimmed by 1 base and 4 bases, with 7 bases remaining between them. The CDR3 DNA reads as TGTGCCAGCAGTGAAGGGGGGGGCTATGGCTACACCTTC. Protein: CASSEGGGYGYTF.

V gene TRBV4-3 combines with J gene TRBJ1-4, with D possibly TRBD1 on 5 matching bases. V was pared by 0 bases and J by 4 bases, with 12 bases between. This CDR3 comprises 16 residues. Germline lookup yields CDR1 LGHNA and CDR2 YSLEER. The CDR3 sequence is CASSQDRRDGNEKLFF. For the CDR3, the DNA is TGCGCCAGCAGCCAAGATAGAAGGGACGGTAATGAAAAACTGTTTTTT.

The chain joins TRBV21-1 to TRBJ1-5; the table's D call TRBD1 went unverified against the DNA. TRBV21-1 represents a pseudogene. The CDR3 runs 15 residues. Written as DNA, the CDR3 is TGTGCCAGCAGCAAAGGGGCATGGCGCGATCAGCCCCAGCATTTT. This gives the protein CASSKGAWRDQPQHF.

This clone was detected a few times. This rearrangement joins TRBV7-8 to TRBJ2-3; 12 nucleotides agree with TRBD2. The V gene's germline CDR1 is SGHVS and CDR2 FQNEAQ. The CDR3 length is 16 residues. The V and J ends lost 1 base and 9 bases, in that order; junction bases with no gene match: 8. The CDR3 sequence is CASSLGTSGAPLTQYF. In nucleotides, the CDR3 is TGTGCCAGCAGCTTAGGGACTAGCGGGGCACCTTTAACGCAGTATTTT. The full variable domain, rest sourced from reference TRBV7-8 and TRBJ2-3, is GAGVSQSPRYKVAKRGQDVALRCDPISGHVSLFWYQQALGQGPEFLTYFQNEAQLDKSGLPSDRFFAERPEGSVSTLKIQRTQQEDSAVYLCASSLGTSGAPLTQYFGPGTRLTVL.

The chain employs TRBV19 and TRBJ2-1; 11 nucleotides match TRBD2. This CDR3 contains 16 residues. Germline-derived CDR1 and CDR2 are LNHDA and SQIVND (reference sequence). V dropped 1 base and J dropped 9; count of bases not matched to a gene: 8. In DNA form, the CDR3 reads TGTGCCAGTAGTATAGGGGGAACTAGCGGGGGAGGTGAGCAGTTCTTC. This sequence encodes CASSIGGTSGGGEQFF.

The gene calls are TRBV3-1 (or the pseudogene TRBV3-2) and TRBJ1-2; possible D gene TRBD1, 6 bases. CDR1 is LGHDT and CDR2 is YNNKEL in the germline V gene (reference sequence). The V end was cut by 3 bases, the J end by 6 bases, with 8 bases between. The CDR3 extends over 12 amino acids. The CDR3 protein is CASSHRQDGYTF. The CDR3 nucleotides read TGTGCCAGCAGCCATCGACAGGATGGCTACACCTTC.

The rearrangement links TRBV25-1 to TRBJ1-4, with 9 bases lining up with TRBD1. Germline values: CDR1 MGHDK, CDR2 SYGVNS. J was trimmed by 8 bases and V by 4 bases; bases with no gene match: 8. CDR3 size: 15 residues. The CDR3 reads CASSVTGTGSEKLFF. CDR3 in DNA: TGTGCCAGCAGTGTCACCGGGACAGGGAGCGAAAAACTGTTTTTT.

The chain combines TRBV24-1 with TRBJ1-1; 8 nucleotides match TRBD1. The germline gives CDR1 KGHDR, CDR2 SFDVKD. Trimming took 4 bases from V and 3 from J; bases not matched to a gene: 6. The CDR3 covers 15 residues. The DNA for the CDR3 is TGTGCCACCAGTGAGAACAGGGGGAGGTACACTGAAGCTTTCTTT. This sequence encodes CATSENRGRYTEAFF.

J is TRBJ1-4 and V is TRBV6-5, with 10 positions matching TRBD1. Germline V gene data show CDR1 as MNHEY and CDR2 as SVGAGI. The V segment lost 8 bases and the J segment 5 bases; nucleotides outside the gene matches: 8. The CDR3 is 15 residues long. CDR3 in amino acids: CASRGTGVLNEKLFF. DNA for the CDR3: TGTGCCAGCCGCGGGACAGGGGTATTGAATGAAAAACTGTTTTTT.

The V call is TRBV18, the J call TRBJ1-3, with D possibly being TRBD1 (5 bases). Germline CDR1 and CDR2: KGHSH and LQKENI. The CDR3 extends over 14 amino acids. V was trimmed by 3 bases and J by 4 bases, leaving 10 bases between them. CDR3 in amino acids: CASSPDSGGNTIYF. The CDR3 DNA sequence: TGTGCCAGCTCACCTGACAGTGGAGGAAACACCATATATTTT.

The V call is TRBV11-2, the J call TRBJ1-2, with a tentative D call TRBD1 (5 bases). The CDR3 consists of 15 residues. The germline CDR1 and CDR2 sequences are SGHAT and FQNNGV. V was pared by 0 bases and J by 4 bases, with 12 bases between. As DNA, the CDR3 is TGTGCCAGCAGCTTAGATAGTGTGGGGGGCTATGGCTACACCTTC. Amino acids: CASSLDSVGGYGYTF.

This clone occurred a few times. The chain carries TRBV9 and TRBJ2-1; D unresolved. This CDR3 is built from 13 residues. CDR1 is SGDLS, CDR2 YYNGEE, per germline. Trimming took 4 bases from V and 8 from J, leaving 13 bases between them. The CDR3: CASSSNLGDEQFF. CDR3 nucleotide sequence: TGTGCCAGCAGCTCTAACCTGGGCGATGAGCAGTTCTTC.

The V call is TRBV6-5, the J call TRBJ2-7; no definite D call. Germline V CDR1 and CDR2: MNHEY, SVGAGI. The germline V and J ends were trimmed by 0 bases and 6 bases, with 6 bases remaining between them. This CDR3 region has 12 residues. The CDR3 protein is CASSYSVGEQYF. The DNA for the CDR3 is TGTGCCAGCAGTTACTCGGTGGGCGAGCAGTACTTC.

This clone was observed a single time. This chain uses TRBV10-3 with TRBJ2-3, with a weak D call TRBD2 (6 bases). Trimming cost V 6 bases and J 6 bases, with 7 bases left between them. The germline V gene encodes CDR1 ENHRY and CDR2 SYGVKD. The CDR3 extends over 11 amino acids. CDR3 in amino acids: CAIRGRDTQYF. The CDR3 DNA reads as TGTGCCATCAGGGGGAGGGATACGCAGTATTTT.

J is TRBJ2-7 and V is TRBV11-2, with 8 bases that match TRBD1. Per germline, CDR1 SGHAT and CDR2 FQNNGV. The V gene end was trimmed by 1 base and the J gene end by 5 bases; junction bases not matched to a gene: 1. The CDR3 runs to 13 residues. CDR3 DNA sequence: TGTGCCAGCAGCTTAGCAGGGGGCAACGAGCAGTACTTC. This encodes CASSLAGGNEQYF.